These 24 T cell receptor beta chains came from one sample sequenced in a study of blood T cell repertoires in COVID-19. Using immunoSEQ multiplex PCR, the repertoire was profiled, and TCRdb retains in-frame clones only, with some absent. This table holds 300,000 to 400,000 clones, 88% found once. Sequencing was carried out using peripheral blood. These receptor sequences come from a woman aged 45-65 years with active or convalescent COVID-19.

This clone was seen just once. The CDR3 spells CASSLRPGLARDTQYF. The CDR3 region has the DNA TGTGCCAGCAGCTTGAGACCGGGACTAGCAAGAGATACGCAGTATTTT. This sequence joins TRBV7-2 and TRBJ2-3; TRBD2 aligns across 9 bases. The CDR3 length is 16 residues. J was trimmed by 5 bases and V by 3 bases; bases with no gene match: 9. Germline loops: CDR1 SGHTA, CDR2 FQGNSA.

The chain joins TRBV19 to TRBJ1-1; D not resolved. The V and J ends lost 8 bases and 0 bases respectively, with 16 bases between them. The CDR3 length is 15 residues. Germline V gives CDR1 LNHDA, CDR2 SQIVND (reference sequence). The CDR3 DNA reads as TGTGCCAGTGGTGCGGGCGCGCCCGTGAACACTGAAGCTTTCTTT. Translation: CASGAGAPVNTEAFF. Based on the CDR3 plus reference TRBV19 and TRBJ1-1, the full variable domain is DGGITQSPKYLFRKEGQNVTLSCEQNLNHDAMYWYRQDPGQGLRLIYYSQIVNDFQKGDIAEGYSVSREKKESFPLTVTSAQKNPTAFYLCASGAGAPVNTEAFFGQGTRLTVV.

The rearrangement links TRBV6-2 or TRBV6-3 to TRBJ1-1; D is unresolved. This CDR3 contains 15 residues. Trimming shortened V by 2 bases and J by 5 bases, and 15 bases separated the two germline ends. Germline CDR1 reads MNHEY; CDR2 reads SVGEGT. CDR3 DNA: TGTGCCAGCAGTTACCCTAGACAAGGGAGGACTGAAGCTTTCTTT. Translation gives CASSYPRQGRTEAFF.

The gene calls are TRBV27 and TRBJ1-1, with 8 nucleotides matching TRBD1. Trimming cost V 5 bases and J 4 bases; bases outside gene matches: 9. The CDR3 covers 15 residues. Germline CDR1 reads MNHEY; CDR2 reads SMNVEV (reference sequence). The CDR3 nucleotides are TGTGCCAGCAGTCACGGACAGGGTGCTTCCACTGAAGCTTTCTTT. Translating it yields CASSHGQGASTEAFF.

This clone appeared once. V usage is TRBV18 and J usage is TRBJ2-7, with D possibly being TRBD1 (6 bases). The CDR3 totals 14 residues. Trimming left V 6 bases short and J 2 bases short, with 14 bases between. Germline V CDR1 and CDR2: KGHSH, LQKENI. The CDR3 sequence is CASSPDSGPYEQYF. CDR3 nucleotides: TGTGCCAGCTCGCCGGACAGTGGTCCCTACGAGCAGTACTTC.

V gene TRBV9 combines with J gene TRBJ1-2; TRBD1 matches at 12 bases. Trimming cost V 6 bases and J 8 bases; bases outside gene matches: 14. This CDR3 is built from 16 residues. Looked up from germline, CDR1 is SGDLS and CDR2 is YYNGEE. Here the CDR3 reads CASTLTGTGGGYGYTF. In nucleotides, the CDR3 is TGTGCCAGCACGCTGACCGGGACAGGGGGCGGCTACGGCTACACCTTC.

CDR3 nucleotides: TGCAGTGCTAATGATAGGTCTAGCGGGCCGTACAATGAGCAGTTCTTC. Protein sequence: CSANDRSSGPYNEQFF. This chain joins TRBV20-1 and TRBJ2-1, with TRBD2 matching 8 bases. V dropped 4 bases and J dropped 4; count of bases not matched to a gene: 12. CDR1 is DFQATT, CDR2 SNEGSKA, per germline (reference sequence). This CDR3 has 16 amino acids.

The chain recombines TRBV20-1 with TRBJ1-3; D remains ambiguous. Looked up from germline, CDR1 is DFQATT and CDR2 is SNEGSKA (reference sequence). The CDR3 is 12 amino acids. V dropped 3 bases and J dropped 4 bases, with 7 bases sitting between them. CDR3 residues: CSASPSGNTIYF. CDR3 nucleotide sequence: TGCAGTGCTAGTCCCTCCGGAAACACCATATATTTT.

CDR3 region: CASSEGGANQPQHF. The DNA of the CDR3 is TGTGCCAGCAGTGAGGGTGGGGCTAATCAGCCCCAGCATTTT. V is TRBV6-1 and J is TRBJ1-5, with TRBD1 as a possible D gene (5 bases). The CDR3 runs to 14 residues. Germline CDR1 MNHNS, CDR2 SASEGT. Trimming pared 3 bases from V and 4 bases from J, leaving 10 bases between.

The rearrangement joins TRBV27 to TRBJ1-1; D not certain. This CDR3 has 14 amino acids. Germline V CDR1 and CDR2: MNHEY, SMNVEV (reference sequence). The V and J ends lost 7 bases and 1 base respectively, with 13 bases between them. The CDR3, as DNA: TGTGCCAGCACCTCTAACAGCAGGAACACTGAAGCTTTCTTT. Translation gives CASTSNSRNTEAFF.

The CDR3 DNA reads as TGTGCCAGCAGTTTCCTTTCTAGCACAGATACGCAGTATTTT. Protein sequence: CASSFLSSTDTQYF. The chain combines TRBV27 with TRBJ2-3; D is ambiguous. This CDR3 is built from 14 residues. Trimming removed 3 bases at V and 0 bases at J, with 7 bases between. Germline values: CDR1 MNHEY, CDR2 SMNVEV (reference sequence).

V is TRBV6-5 and J is TRBJ2-6; no clear D. The V gene's germline CDR1 is MNHEY and CDR2 SVGAGI. V lost 4 bases and J 2 bases, leaving 6 bases between the germline ends. The CDR3 has 14 residues. CDR3 residues: CASSSTAGANVLTF. CDR3 DNA: TGTGCCAGCAGTTCTACTGCTGGGGCCAACGTCCTGACTTTC.

The genes are TRBV11-2 and TRBJ1-3, with TRBD1 matching over 7 bases. The CDR3 runs to 17 residues. From germline, CDR1 is SGHAT and CDR2 FQNNGV. V lost 3 bases and J lost 2; bases outside the gene matches: 10. The CDR3 here is CASSLSYTGATGNTIYF. In DNA form, the CDR3 reads TGTGCCAGCAGCTTGTCCTACACAGGGGCCACTGGAAACACCATATATTTT.

The chain combines TRBV7-2 with TRBJ1-5, with D uncertain. V was cut by 0 bases and J by 9 bases, with 9 bases left in between. The V gene's germline CDR1 is SGHTA and CDR2 FQGNSA. The CDR3 has 13 residues. The CDR3: CASSLASAGPQHF. The CDR3 DNA is TGTGCCAGCAGCTTAGCTTCCGCAGGGCCCCAGCATTTT.

This sequence joins TRBV7-2 and TRBJ2-7, with 11 positions matching TRBD2. The CDR3 runs to 14 residues. CDR1 is SGHTA and CDR2 is FQGNSA in the germline V gene. J was trimmed by 7 bases and V by 3 bases; bases with no gene match: 5. Written as DNA, the CDR3 is TGTGCCAGCAGCTTCTCGGCTAGCGGGAGGGAGCAGTACTTC. As protein: CASSFSASGREQYF.

The CDR3 bases are TGTGCCATCAGCCGGGGATACACAGATACGCAGTATTTT. Protein: CAISRGYTDTQYF. This chain joins TRBV10-3 and TRBJ2-3, with a possible D match to TRBD2 (5 bases). Germline V gene data show CDR1 as ENHRY and CDR2 as SYGVKD. The CDR3 has 13 residues. V dropped 6 bases and J dropped 2 bases, with 9 bases sitting between them.

The chain joins TRBV5-4 to TRBJ2-5, with 10 bases lining up with TRBD1. CDR1 and CDR2 (germline): SGHNT, YYREEE (reference sequence). CDR3 length equals 14 residues. V lost 2 bases and J lost 4; bases outside the gene matches: 2. In DNA, the CDR3 is TGTGCCAGCAGCTTCGGGACAGGGGCAGAGACCCAGTACTTC. It translates to CASSFGTGAETQYF.

The chain employs TRBV12-3 or TRBV12-4 and TRBJ1-1; D is unclear. The ends were cut back, 4 bases at V and 11 bases at J, with 17 bases in the middle. This CDR3 has 13 residues. CDR3 loop: CASSYFGRSRAFF. The DNA of the CDR3 is TGTGCCAGCAGTTATTTCGGGAGGTCACGGGCTTTCTTT.

CDR3 nucleotides: TGTGCCAGCAGTGATTTACTCCGCACAGATACGCAGTATTTT. Translating gives CASSDLLRTDTQYF. The chain uses TRBV6-1 and TRBJ2-3, with no clear D. The CDR3 runs 14 residues. CDR1 and CDR2 (germline): MNHNS, SASEGT. Trimming cost V 3 bases and J 1 base, with 8 bases left between them.

This sequence joins TRBV10-2 and TRBJ2-6, with a tentative D call TRBD2 (5 bases). The CDR3 consists of 16 residues. The germline V and J ends were trimmed by 7 bases and 0 bases, with 13 bases remaining between them. Germline V gives CDR1 WSHSY, CDR2 SAAADI. The CDR3 is CASTPSRGSGANVLTF. The CDR3, as DNA: TGCGCCAGCACCCCCAGCCGGGGCTCTGGGGCCAACGTCCTGACTTTC.

The chain recombines TRBV29-1 with TRBJ2-7; a possible D gene is TRBD2 (6 bases). The V gene's germline CDR1 is SQVTM and CDR2 ANQGSEA. The CDR3 consists of 12 residues. V was shortened by 7 bases and J by 5 bases, with 15 bases between the two germline ends. CDR3 DNA: TGCAGCGCCAAGACGCCGGGGGACGAGCAGTACTTC. Amino acid sequence: CSAKTPGDEQYF.

This chain uses TRBV19 with TRBJ2-4, with 8 bases aligning to TRBD2. CDR1 LNHDA and CDR2 SQIVND come from the germline V gene (reference sequence). The CDR3 extends over 14 amino acids. V lost 5 bases to trimming and J lost 7 bases; unmatched junction nucleotides: 7. DNA of the CDR3: TGTGCCAGTAGTGTTACGGGGGGGCGGAACATTCAGTACTTC. Translation gives CASSVTGGRNIQYF.

The J gene is TRBJ2-5, the V gene TRBV29-1, with 7 positions matching TRBD1. Germline V gene sequence: CDR1 SQVTM, CDR2 ANQGSEA. The CDR3 runs 14 residues. V gave up 5 bases and J gave up 4 bases; unmatched junction bases: 10. This chain's CDR3 is CSVPDRVRRETQYF. The CDR3 DNA reads TGCAGCGTTCCAGACAGGGTGAGGCGAGAGACCCAGTACTTC.

The V gene is TRBV2, the J gene TRBJ1-5, with 9 bases fitting TRBD1. The V segment lost 4 bases and the J segment 2 bases; nucleotides outside the gene matches: 15. Germline assignment: CDR1 SNHLY and CDR2 FYNNEI. The CDR3 has 19 amino acids. In nucleotides, the CDR3 is TGTGCCAGCAGTGGACCACCCGAAGGGACAGGGTTTGGCAATCAGCCCCAGCATTTT. Residues: CASSGPPEGTGFGNQPQHF.